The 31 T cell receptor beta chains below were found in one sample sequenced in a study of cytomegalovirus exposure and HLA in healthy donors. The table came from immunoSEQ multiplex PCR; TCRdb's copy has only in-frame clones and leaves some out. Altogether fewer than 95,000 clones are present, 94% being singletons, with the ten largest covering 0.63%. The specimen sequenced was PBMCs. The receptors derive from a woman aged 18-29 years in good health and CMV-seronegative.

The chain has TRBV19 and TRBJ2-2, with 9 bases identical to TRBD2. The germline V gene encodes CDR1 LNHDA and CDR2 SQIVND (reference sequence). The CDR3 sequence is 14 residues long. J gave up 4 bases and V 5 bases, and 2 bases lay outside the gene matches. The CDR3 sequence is CASSRSGGTGELFF. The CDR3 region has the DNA TGTGCCAGTAGTCGTAGCGGGGGCACCGGGGAGCTGTTTTTT.

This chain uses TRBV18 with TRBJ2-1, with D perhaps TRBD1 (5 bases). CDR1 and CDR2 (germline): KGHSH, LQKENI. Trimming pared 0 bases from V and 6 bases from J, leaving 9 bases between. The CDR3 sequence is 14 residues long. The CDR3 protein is CASSPPVTGNEQFF. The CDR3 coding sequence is TGTGCCAGCTCACCACCGGTCACAGGCAATGAGCAGTTCTTC.

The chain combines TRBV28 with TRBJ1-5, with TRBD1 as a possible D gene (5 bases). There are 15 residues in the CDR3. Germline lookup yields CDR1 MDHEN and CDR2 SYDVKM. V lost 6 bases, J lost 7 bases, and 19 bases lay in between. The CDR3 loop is CASRQPRGVRQPQHF. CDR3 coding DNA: TGTGCCAGCAGACAACCTAGGGGCGTGAGGCAGCCCCAGCATTTT.

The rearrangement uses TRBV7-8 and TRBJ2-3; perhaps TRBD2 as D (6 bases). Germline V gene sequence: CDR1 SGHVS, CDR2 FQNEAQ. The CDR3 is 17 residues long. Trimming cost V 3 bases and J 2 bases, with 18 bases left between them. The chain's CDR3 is CASSFNSAGRSTDTQYF. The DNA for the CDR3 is TGTGCCAGCAGCTTCAATTCCGCGGGGAGATCCACAGATACGCAGTATTTT.

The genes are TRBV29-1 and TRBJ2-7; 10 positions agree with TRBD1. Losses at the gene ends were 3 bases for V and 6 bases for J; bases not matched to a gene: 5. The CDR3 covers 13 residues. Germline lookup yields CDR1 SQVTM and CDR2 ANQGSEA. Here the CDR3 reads CSVDLGQGIEQYF. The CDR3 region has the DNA TGCAGCGTTGATTTGGGACAGGGGATCGAGCAGTACTTC.

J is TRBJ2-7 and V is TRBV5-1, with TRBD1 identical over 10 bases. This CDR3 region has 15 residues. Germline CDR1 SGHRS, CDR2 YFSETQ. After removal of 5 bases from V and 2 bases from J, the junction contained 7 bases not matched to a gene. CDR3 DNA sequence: TGCGCCAGCAGACCTGGGACAGGGGACACCTACGAGCAGTACTTC. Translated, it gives CASRPGTGDTYEQYF.

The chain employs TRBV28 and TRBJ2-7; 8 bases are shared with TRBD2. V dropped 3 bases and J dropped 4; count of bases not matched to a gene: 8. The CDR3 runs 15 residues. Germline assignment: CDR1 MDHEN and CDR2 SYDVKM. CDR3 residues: CASSFYTSGGYEQYF. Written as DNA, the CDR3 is TGTGCCAGCAGTTTCTACACTAGCGGAGGTTACGAGCAGTACTTC. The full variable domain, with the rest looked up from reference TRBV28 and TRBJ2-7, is DVKVTQSSRYLVKRTGEKVFLECVQDMDHENMFWYRQDPGLGLRLIYFSYDVKMKEKGDIPEGYSVSREKKERFSLILESASTNQTSMYLCASSFYTSGGYEQYFGPGTRLTVT.

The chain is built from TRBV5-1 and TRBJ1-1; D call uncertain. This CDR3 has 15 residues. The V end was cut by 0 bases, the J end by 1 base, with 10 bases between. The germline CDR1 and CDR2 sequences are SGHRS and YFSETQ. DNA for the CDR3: TGCGCCAGCAGCTTGGATGGGCTTCGGAACACTGAAGCTTTCTTT. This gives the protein CASSLDGLRNTEAFF.

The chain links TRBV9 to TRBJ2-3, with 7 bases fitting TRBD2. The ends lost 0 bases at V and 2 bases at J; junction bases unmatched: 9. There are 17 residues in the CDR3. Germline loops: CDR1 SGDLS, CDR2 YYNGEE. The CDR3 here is CASSVGHLAAITDTQYF. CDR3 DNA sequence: TGTGCCAGCAGCGTAGGTCACCTAGCGGCAATCACAGATACGCAGTATTTT.

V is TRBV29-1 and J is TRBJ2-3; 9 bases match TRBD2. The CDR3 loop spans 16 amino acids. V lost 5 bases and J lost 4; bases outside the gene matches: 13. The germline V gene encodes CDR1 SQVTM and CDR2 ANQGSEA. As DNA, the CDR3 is TGCAGCGTTAGTGGGCGGGGGGGCCGGTACGCAGATACGCAGTATTTT. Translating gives CSVSGRGGRYADTQYF.

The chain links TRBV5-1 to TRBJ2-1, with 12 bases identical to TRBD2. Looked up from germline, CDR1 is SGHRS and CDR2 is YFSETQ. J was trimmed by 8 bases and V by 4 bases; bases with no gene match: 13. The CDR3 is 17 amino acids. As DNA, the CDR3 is TGCGCCAGCAGCCGGGCGGCTAGCGGGGGGGCCGTCGATGAGCAGTTCTTC. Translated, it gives CASSRAASGGAVDEQFF.

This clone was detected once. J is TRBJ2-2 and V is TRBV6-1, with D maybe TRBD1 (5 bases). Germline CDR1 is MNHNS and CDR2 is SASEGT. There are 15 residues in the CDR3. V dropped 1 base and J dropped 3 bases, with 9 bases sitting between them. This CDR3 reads CASSEGRAYTGELFF. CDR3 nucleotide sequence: TGTGCCAGCAGTGAAGGCAGGGCGTACACCGGGGAGCTGTTTTTT.

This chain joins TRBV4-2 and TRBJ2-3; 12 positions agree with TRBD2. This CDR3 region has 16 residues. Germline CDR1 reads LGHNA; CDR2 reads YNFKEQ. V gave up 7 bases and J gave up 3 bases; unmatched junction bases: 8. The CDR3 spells CASNPSGGAGTDTQYF. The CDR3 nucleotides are TGTGCCAGCAACCCTAGCGGGGGGGCAGGGACAGATACGCAGTATTTT.

CDR3: CASSLPGSYEQYF. The CDR3 DNA reads as TGTGCCAGCAGTTTGCCAGGGTCCTACGAGCAGTACTTC. This chain links TRBV27 with TRBJ2-7; D is perhaps TRBD1 (5 bases). The CDR3 is 13 residues long. V gave up 3 bases and J gave up 1 base, with 7 bases separating them. Per germline, CDR1 MNHEY and CDR2 SMNVEV (reference sequence).

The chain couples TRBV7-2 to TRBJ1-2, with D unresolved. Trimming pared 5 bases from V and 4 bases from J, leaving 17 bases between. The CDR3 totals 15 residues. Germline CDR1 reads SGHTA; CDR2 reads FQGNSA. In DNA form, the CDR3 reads TGTGCCAGCAGCACCCGCCCTTCGGGGAGCTATGGCTACACCTTC. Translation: CASSTRPSGSYGYTF. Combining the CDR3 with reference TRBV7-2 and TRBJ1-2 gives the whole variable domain GAGVSQSPSNKVTEKGKDVELRCDPISGHTALYWYRQSLGQGLEFLIYFQGNSAPDKSGLPSDRFSAERTGGSVSTLTIQRTQQEDSAVYLCASSTRPSGSYGYTFGSGTRLTVV.

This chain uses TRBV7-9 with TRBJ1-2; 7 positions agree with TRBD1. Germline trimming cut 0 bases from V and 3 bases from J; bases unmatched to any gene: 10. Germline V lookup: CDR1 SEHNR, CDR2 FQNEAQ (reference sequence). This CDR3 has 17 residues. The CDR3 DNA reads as TGTGCCAGCAGCTTAGCGAGGACAGGAGGTAACGACTATGGCTACACCTTC. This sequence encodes CASSLARTGGNDYGYTF.

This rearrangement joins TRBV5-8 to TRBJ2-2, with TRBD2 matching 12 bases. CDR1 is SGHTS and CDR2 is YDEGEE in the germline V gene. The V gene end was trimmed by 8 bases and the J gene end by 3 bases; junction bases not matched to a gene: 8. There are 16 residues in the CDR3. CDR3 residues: CASILAGGPDTGELFF. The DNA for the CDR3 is TGTGCCAGTATCCTAGCGGGGGGGCCCGACACCGGGGAGCTGTTTTTT.

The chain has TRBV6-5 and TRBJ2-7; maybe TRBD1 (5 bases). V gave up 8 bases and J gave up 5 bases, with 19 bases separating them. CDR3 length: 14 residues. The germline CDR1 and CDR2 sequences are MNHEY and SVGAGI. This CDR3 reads CASQSAWQGHEQYF. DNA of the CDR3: TGTGCCAGCCAATCGGCCTGGCAGGGCCACGAGCAGTACTTC.

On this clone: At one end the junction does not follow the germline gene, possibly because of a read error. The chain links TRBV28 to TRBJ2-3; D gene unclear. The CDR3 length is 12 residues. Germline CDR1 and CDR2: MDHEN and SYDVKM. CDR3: CATSGSGDTQYF. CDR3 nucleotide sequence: TGTGCCACCAGTGGCTCCGGGGATACGCAGTATTTT.

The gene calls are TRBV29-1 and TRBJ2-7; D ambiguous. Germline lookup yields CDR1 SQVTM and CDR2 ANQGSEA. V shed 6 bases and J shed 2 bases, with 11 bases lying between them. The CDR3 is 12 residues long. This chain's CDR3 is CSVTDTTYEQYF. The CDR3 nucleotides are TGCAGCGTCACAGACACGACCTACGAGCAGTACTTC.

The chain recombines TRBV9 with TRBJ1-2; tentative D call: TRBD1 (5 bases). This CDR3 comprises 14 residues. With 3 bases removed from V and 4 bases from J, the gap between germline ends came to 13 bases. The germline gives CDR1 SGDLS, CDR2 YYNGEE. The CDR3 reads CASSAGGALYGYTF. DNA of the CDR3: TGTGCCAGCAGCGCGGGAGGGGCTCTCTATGGCTACACCTTC.

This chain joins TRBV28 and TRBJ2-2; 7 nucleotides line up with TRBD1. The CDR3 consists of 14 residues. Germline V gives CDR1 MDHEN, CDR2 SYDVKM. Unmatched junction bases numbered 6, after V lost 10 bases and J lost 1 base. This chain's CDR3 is CAILGQVNTGELFF. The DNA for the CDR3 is TGTGCCATCCTCGGACAGGTGAACACCGGGGAGCTGTTTTTT.

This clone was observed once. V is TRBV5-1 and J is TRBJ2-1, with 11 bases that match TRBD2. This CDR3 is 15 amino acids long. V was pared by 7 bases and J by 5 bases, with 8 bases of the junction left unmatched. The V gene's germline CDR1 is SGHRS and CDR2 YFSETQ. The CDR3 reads CASGTSGPHNNEQFF. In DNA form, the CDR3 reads TGCGCCAGCGGGACTAGCGGCCCACATAACAATGAGCAGTTCTTC.

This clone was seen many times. The CDR3 sequence is CASSTRTGGSPLHF. In nucleotides, the CDR3 is TGTGCCAGCAGCACAAGGACAGGGGGCTCACCCCTCCACTTT. V and J are TRBV7-9 and TRBJ1-6; 11 bases are shared with TRBD1. Germline values: CDR1 SEHNR, CDR2 FQNEAQ (reference sequence). The CDR3 covers 14 residues. V trimming: 5 bases; J trimming: 10 bases; junction bases outside the gene matches: 4.

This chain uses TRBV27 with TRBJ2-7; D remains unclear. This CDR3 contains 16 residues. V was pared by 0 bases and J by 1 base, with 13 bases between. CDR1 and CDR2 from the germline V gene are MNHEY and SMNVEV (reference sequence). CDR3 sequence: CASSLSSGLVSYEQYF. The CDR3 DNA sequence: TGTGCCAGCAGTTTATCATCAGGTCTTGTTTCCTACGAGCAGTACTTC.

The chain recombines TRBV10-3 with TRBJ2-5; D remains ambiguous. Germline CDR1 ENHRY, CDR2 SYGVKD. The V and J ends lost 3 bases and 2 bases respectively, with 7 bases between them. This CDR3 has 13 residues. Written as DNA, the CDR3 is TGTGCCATCAGTGATGGGCAGCAAGAGACCCAGTACTTC. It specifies CAISDGQQETQYF.

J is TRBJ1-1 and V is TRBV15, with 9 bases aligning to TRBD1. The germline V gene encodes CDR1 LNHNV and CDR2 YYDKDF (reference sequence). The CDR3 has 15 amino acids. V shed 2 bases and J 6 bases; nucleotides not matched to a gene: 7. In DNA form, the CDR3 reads TGTGCCACCAGCAGAATAGGACAGGGGAAACCTGAAGCTTTCTTT. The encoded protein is CATSRIGQGKPEAFF.

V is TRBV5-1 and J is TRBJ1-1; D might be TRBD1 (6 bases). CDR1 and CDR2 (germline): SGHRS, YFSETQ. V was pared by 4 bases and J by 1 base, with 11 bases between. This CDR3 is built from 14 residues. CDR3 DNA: TGCGCCAGCAGCGGTACCAGGGGGAACACTGAAGCTTTCTTT. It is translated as CASSGTRGNTEAFF.

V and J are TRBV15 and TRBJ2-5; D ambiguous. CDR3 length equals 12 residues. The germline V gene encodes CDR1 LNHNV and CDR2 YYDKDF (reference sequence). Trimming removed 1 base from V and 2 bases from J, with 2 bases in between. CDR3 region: CATSRAQETQYF. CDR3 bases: TGTGCCACCAGCAGAGCTCAAGAGACCCAGTACTTC.

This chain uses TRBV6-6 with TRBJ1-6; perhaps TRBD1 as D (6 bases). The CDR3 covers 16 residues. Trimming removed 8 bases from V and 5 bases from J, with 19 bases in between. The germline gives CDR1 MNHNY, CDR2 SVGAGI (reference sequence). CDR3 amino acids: CASQPSGAGNNSPLHF. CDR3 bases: TGTGCCAGCCAGCCATCAGGGGCTGGGAATAATTCACCCCTCCACTTT.

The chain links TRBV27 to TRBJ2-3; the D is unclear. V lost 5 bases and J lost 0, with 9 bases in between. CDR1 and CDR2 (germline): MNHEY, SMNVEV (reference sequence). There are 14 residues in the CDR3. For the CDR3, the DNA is TGTGCCAGCAGTCCGATCAGAAGCACAGATACGCAGTATTTT. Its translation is CASSPIRSTDTQYF.